These T cell receptor beta chains were read from a single sample in a study of cytomegalovirus exposure and HLA in healthy donors. The assay was immunoSEQ multiplex PCR, and TCRdb's table has in-frame clones only and misses some. The repertoire holds 150,000 to 200,000 clones, with roughly nine tenths as singletons. Sequencing used PBMCs. Receptors were obtained from a girl under three years old in good health and CMV-seronegative. CDR3s include the opening cysteine and the closing phenylalanine or tryptophan. A D gene is named only where the DNA matches it firmly. A row's size may be missing; if present it is once, few, many or a size class.

D gene	clone size	V gene	J gene	CDR3 DNA	CDR3 protein
TRBD1	-	TRBV2	TRBJ1-3	TGTGCCAGCAGTGGGTCAGGGGGTGGTGGAAACACCATATATTTT	CASSGSGGGGNTIYF
-	-	TRBV30	TRBJ1-2	TGTGCCTGGAGTCTCCGGACACTAATCTATGGCTACACCTTC	CAWSLRTLIYGYTF
TRBD2	-	TRBV29-1	TRBJ2-3	TGCAGCGTCAAGGGACTAGCGGGAGGCTTCACAGATACGCAGTATTTT	CSVKGLAGGFTDTQYF
-	-	TRBV5-1	TRBJ1-4	TGCGCCAGCAGCTTGACATCCACAACTAATGAAAAACTGTTTTTT	CASSLTSTTNEKLFF
-	-	TRBV5-1	TRBJ2-7	TGCGCCAGCAGCTTGGCCTTAGATGACACCTCAGACTACGAGCAGTACTTC	CASSLALDDTSDYEQYF
-	-	TRBV18	TRBJ1-4	TGTGCCAGCTCACCCGGTGACTCAACTAATGAAAAACTGTTTTTT	CASSPGDSTNEKLFF
TRBD2	-	TRBV19	TRBJ2-3	TGTGCCAGTAGTATAGATCTATTTGGCGGGAGAGGCACAGATACGCAGTATTTT	CASSIDLFGGRGTDTQYF
-	-	TRBV5-1	TRBJ2-7	TGCGCCAGCAGCTTGGATTTCCGAGGGCCCTACGAGCAGTACTTC	CASSLDFRGPYEQYF
-	-	TRBV6-5	TRBJ1-1	TGTGCCAGCAGAGATACGCAGGTTCAAGGTGAAGCTTTCTTT	CASRDTQVQGEAFF
TRBD2	-	TRBV4-3	TRBJ2-7	TGCGCCAGCAGCCAACCCGAGGTGGGGGGACTACGTTCGAACTTC	CASSQPEVGGLRSNF
-	-	TRBV27	TRBJ2-7	TGTGCCAGCAGTTTTCTCGGGGATCAAAAGTACTTC	CASSFLGDQKYF
TRBD2	-	TRBV5-1	TRBJ2-7	TGCGCCAGCAGCCAAGGACTAGCGGACTCCTACGAGCAGTACTTC	CASSQGLADSYEQYF
-	once	TRBV30	TRBJ1-6	TGTGCCTGGAGTGACGGACAGTATAATTCACCCCTCCACTTT	CAWSDGQYNSPLHF
-	-	TRBV7-9	TRBJ2-1	TGTGCCAGCAGCGGCCGCCGTGACAATGAGCAGTTCTTC	CASSGRRDNEQFF
TRBD2	-	TRBV4-3	TRBJ2-1	TGCGCCAGCAGCCCTTTGAGGGAGGGGACCTACAATGAGCAGTTCTTC	CASSPLREGTYNEQFF
-	-	TRBV11-2	TRBJ1-1	TGTGCCAGCAGCTCAAAACTACGGGGCACTGAAGCTTTCTTT	CASSSKLRGTEAFF
TRBD2	-	TRBV27	TRBJ2-7	TGTGCCAGCAGTGGGACTAGCGGTATCTACGAGCAGTACTTC	CASSGTSGIYEQYF
TRBD1	-	TRBV11-2	TRBJ2-2	TGTGCCAGCAGCTGGGACAGGGACACCGGGGAGCTGTTTTTT	CASSWDRDTGELFF
-	once	TRBV5-4	TRBJ2-1	TGTGCCAGCAGCTTGGACCTAGCGCGTTGGTACAATGAGCAGTTCTTC	CASSLDLARWYNEQFF
TRBD1	-	TRBV18	TRBJ1-1	TGTGCCAGCTCCCCAACGACAGGGGGCACTGAAGCTTTCTTT	CASSPTTGGTEAFF
-	once	TRBV5-6	TRBJ2-2	TGTGCCAGCAGCCCCTATGAAACCGGGGAGCTGTTTTTT	CASSPYETGELFF
-	-	TRBV4-1	TRBJ1-5	TGCGCCAGCAGCCAAGAATGGCCCAATCAGCCCCAGCATTTT	CASSQEWPNQPQHF
-	-	TRBV7-3	TRBJ2-3	TGTGCCAGCAGCTTACAATCTGAGAATACGCAGTATTTT	CASSLQSENTQYF
TRBD2	few	TRBV5-4	TRBJ2-3	TGTGCCAGCAGGACGACTAGCGCAAATACGCAGTATTTT	CASRTTSANTQYF
-	-	TRBV19	TRBJ1-1	TGTGCCAGTAGTATCTCACAGGTGAACACTGAAGCTTTCTTT	CASSISQVNTEAFF
TRBD1	-	TRBV18	TRBJ2-3	TGTGCCAGCTCACAACACGCCGGACAGGACACAGATACGCAGTATTTT	CASSQHAGQDTDTQYF
TRBD2	-	TRBV18	TRBJ2-7	TGTGCCAGCTCACCTCCGACCTTAGCGGGAAGGAACTACGAGCAGTACTTC	CASSPPTLAGRNYEQYF
TRBD2	once	TRBV7-9	TRBJ2-4	TGTGCCAGCAGCCCTGGGACTAGCGGAACGGACATTCAGTACTTC	CASSPGTSGTDIQYF